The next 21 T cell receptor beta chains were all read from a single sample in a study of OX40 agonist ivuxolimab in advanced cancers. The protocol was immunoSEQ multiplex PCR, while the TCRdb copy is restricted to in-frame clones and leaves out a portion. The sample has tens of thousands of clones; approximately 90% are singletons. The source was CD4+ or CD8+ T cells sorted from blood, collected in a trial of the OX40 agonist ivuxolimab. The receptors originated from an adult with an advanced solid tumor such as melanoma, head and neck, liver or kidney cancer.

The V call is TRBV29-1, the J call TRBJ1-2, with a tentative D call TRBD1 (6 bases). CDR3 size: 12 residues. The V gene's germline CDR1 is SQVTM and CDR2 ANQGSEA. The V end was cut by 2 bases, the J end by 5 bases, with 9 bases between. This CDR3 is CSVEKGGYGYTF. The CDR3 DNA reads TGCAGCGTTGAAAAAGGGGGTTATGGCTACACCTTC.

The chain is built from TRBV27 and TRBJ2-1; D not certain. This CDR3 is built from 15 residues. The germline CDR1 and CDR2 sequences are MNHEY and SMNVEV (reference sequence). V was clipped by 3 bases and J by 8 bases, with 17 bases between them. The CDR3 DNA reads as TGTGCCAGCAGTTTCTACCGTCCCTACGCCGATGAGCAGTTCTTC. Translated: CASSFYRPYADEQFF.

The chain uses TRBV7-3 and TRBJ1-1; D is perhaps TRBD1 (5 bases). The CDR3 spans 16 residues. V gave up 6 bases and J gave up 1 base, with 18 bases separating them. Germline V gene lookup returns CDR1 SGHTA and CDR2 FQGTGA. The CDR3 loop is CASSHNPGRRNTEAFF. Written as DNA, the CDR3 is TGTGCCAGCAGTCATAACCCGGGGCGTAGGAACACTGAAGCTTTCTTT.

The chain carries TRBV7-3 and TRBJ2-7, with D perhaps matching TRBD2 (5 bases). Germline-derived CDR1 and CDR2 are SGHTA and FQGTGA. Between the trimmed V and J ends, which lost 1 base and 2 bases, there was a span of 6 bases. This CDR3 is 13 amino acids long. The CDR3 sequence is CASSLIGTYEQYF. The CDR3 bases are TGTGCCAGCAGCTTAATCGGGACCTACGAGCAGTACTTC.

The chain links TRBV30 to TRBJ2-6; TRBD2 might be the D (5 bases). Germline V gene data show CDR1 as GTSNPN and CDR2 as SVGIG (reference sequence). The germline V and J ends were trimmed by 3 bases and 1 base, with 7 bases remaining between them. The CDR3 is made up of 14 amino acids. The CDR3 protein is CAWRERSGANVLTF. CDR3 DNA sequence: TGTGCCTGGAGGGAGCGGTCTGGGGCCAACGTCCTGACTTTC.

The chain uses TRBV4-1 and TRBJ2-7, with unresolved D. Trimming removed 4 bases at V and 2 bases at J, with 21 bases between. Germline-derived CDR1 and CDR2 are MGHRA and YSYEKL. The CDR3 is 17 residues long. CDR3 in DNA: TGCGCCAGCAGCCCCAAAATTACACCCGAACTAACCTACGAGCAGTACTTC. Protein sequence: CASSPKITPELTYEQYF.

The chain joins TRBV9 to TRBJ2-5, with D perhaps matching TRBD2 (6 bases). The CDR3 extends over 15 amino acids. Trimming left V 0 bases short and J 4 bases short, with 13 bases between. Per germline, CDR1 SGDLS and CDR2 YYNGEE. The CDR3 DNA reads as TGTGCCAGCAGCGTAGTTGGGGGGACGGGAGAGACCCAGTACTTC. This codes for CASSVVGGTGETQYF.

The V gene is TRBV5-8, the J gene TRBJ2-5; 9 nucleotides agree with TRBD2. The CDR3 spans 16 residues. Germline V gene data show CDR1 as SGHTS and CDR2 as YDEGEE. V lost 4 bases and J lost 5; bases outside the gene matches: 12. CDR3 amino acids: CASSGTSLPGEETQYF. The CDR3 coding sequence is TGTGCCAGCAGCGGGACTAGCCTACCAGGGGAGGAGACCCAGTACTTC. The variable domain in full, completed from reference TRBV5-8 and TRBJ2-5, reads EAGVTQSPTHLIKTRGQQATLRCSPISGHTSVYWYQQALGLGLQFLLWYDEGEERNRGNFPPRFSGRQFPNYSSELNVNALELEDSALYLCASSGTSLPGEETQYFGPGTRLLVL.

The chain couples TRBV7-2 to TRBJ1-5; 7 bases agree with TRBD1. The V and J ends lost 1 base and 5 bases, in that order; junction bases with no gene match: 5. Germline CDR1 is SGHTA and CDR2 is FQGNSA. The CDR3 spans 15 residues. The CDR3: CASSLVGTADQPQHF. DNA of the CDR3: TGTGCCAGCAGCTTAGTGGGGACAGCTGATCAGCCCCAGCATTTT.

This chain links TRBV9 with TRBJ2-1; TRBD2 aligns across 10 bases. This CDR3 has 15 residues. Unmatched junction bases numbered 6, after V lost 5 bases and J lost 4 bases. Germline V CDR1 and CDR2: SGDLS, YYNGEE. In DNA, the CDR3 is TGTGCCAGCAGTGGAACTAGCGGGGTATACAATGAGCAGTTCTTC. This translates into CASSGTSGVYNEQFF.

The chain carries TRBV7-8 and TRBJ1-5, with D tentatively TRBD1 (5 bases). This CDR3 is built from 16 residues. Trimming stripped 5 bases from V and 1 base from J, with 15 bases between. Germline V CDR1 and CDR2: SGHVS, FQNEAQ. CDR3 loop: CASSPNTGASNQPQHF. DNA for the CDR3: TGTGCCAGCAGCCCGAATACAGGAGCCAGCAATCAGCCCCAGCATTTT.

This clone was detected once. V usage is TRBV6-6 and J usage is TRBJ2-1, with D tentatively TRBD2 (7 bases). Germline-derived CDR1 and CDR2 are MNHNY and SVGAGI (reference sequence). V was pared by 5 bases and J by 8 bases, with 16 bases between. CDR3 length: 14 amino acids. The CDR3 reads CASSVRLGGDEQFF. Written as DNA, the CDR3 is TGTGCCAGCAGTGTTCGACTAGGGGGGGATGAGCAGTTCTTC.

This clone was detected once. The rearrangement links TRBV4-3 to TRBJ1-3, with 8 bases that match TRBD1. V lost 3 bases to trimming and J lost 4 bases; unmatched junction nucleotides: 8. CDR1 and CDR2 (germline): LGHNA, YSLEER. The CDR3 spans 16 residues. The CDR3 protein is CASSQAWTGSGNTIYF. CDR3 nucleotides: TGCGCCAGCAGCCAGGCTTGGACAGGGTCAGGAAACACCATATATTTT.

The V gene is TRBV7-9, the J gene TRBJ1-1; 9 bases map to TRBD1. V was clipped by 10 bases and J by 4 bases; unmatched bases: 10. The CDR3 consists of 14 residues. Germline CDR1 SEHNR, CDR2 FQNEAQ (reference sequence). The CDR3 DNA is TGTGCCACTGGGACAGGGTCTTATCCCACTGAAGCTTTCTTT. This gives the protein CATGTGSYPTEAFF.

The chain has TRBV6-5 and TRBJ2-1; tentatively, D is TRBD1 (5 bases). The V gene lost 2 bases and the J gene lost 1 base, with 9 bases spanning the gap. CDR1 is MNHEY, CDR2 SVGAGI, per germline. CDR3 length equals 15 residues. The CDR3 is CASSYEQVSYNEQFF. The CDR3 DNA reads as TGTGCCAGCAGTTACGAACAGGTGTCCTACAATGAGCAGTTCTTC.

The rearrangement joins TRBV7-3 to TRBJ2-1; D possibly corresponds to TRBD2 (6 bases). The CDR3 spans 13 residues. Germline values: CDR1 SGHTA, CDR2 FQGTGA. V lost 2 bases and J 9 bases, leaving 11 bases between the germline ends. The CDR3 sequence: CASSLSTSGEQFF. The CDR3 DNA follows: TGTGCCAGCAGCTTATCGACTAGTGGTGAGCAGTTCTTC.

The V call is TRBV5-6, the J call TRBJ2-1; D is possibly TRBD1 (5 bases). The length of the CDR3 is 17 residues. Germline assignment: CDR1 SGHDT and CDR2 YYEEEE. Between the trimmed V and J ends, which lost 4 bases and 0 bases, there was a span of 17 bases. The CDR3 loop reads CASSRGRAGNSYNEQFF. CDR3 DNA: TGTGCCAGCAGCCGTGGCAGGGCCGGTAACTCCTACAATGAGCAGTTCTTC.

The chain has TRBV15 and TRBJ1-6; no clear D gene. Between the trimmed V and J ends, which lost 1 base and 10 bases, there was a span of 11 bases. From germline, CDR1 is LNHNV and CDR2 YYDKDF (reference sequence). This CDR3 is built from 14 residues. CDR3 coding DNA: TGTGCCACCAGCAGAGCCGCAGACCGGTCACCCCTCCACTTT. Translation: CATSRAADRSPLHF.

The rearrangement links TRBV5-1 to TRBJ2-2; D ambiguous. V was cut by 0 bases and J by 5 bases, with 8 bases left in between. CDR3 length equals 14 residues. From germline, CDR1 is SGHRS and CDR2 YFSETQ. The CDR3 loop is CASSLVEGTGELFF. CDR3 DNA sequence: TGCGCCAGCAGCTTGGTGGAAGGAACCGGGGAGCTGTTTTTT.

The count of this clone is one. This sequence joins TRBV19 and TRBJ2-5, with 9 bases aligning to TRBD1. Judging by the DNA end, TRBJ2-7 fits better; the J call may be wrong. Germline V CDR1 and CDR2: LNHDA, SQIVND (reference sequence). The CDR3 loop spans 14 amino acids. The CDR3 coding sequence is TGTGCCAGTAGTATCGGGACAGGGTCTCGCGAGCAGTACTTC. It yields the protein CASSIGTGSREQYF.

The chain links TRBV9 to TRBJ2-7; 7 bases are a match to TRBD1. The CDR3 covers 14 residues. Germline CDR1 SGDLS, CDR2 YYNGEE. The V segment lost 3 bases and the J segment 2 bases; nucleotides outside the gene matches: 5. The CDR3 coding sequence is TGTGCCAGCAGCGCCTCGCAGGGGGCCTACGAGCAGTACTTC. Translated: CASSASQGAYEQYF. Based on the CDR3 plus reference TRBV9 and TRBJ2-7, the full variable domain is DSGVTQTPKHLITATGQRVTLRCSPRSGDLSVYWYQQSLDQGLQFLIQYYNGEERAKGNILERFSAQQFPDLHSELNLSSLELGDSALYFCASSASQGAYEQYFGPGTRLTVT.